The source of this T cell receptor beta chain is a study of early T cells in non-severe SARS-CoV-2 infection. Comments on this clonotype: Its specificity is not known.

Whole-study results and caveats: Comparison of clonotypes with VDJdb favored anti-spike CD8 responses while missing private and CD4 specificities.

Trimming pared 4 bases from V and 6 bases from J, leaving 7 bases between. This CDR3 region has 12 residues. Looked up from germline, CDR1 is WSHSY and CDR2 is SAAADI. Unique molecular identifier tags were affixed to discrete cDNA molecules. A single record per CDR3 protein comes from TCRdb applying MiXCR to the 5' RACE reads. The sample lists around 46,000 distinct CDR3 sequences; almost 5.5% were seen once. This receptor was taken from an adult who was a healthcare worker with PCR-confirmed SARS-CoV-2 infection or an uninfected control (not recorded which). Sequencing was performed on whole blood, taken at baseline. V and J are TRBV10-2 and TRBJ2-1; maybe TRBD2 (5 bases). CDR3 protein: CASSGEGNEQFF. Written as DNA, the CDR3 is TGCGCCAGCAGTGGAGAGGGCAATGAGCAGTTCTTC.